This T cell receptor (beta chain) was retrieved from a study of hypomethylating agent response in myelodysplastic syndrome. About the research overall: Of these patients, six or seven responded (complete response or hematologic improvement) and a few did not.

Germline V CDR1 and CDR2: SQVTM, ANQGSEA. The V and J ends lost 2 bases and 4 bases respectively, with 12 bases between them. This CDR3 has 13 residues. Authors' processing steps: Previously reported viral-epitope specificity per VDJdb covered 1.5% to 2% of over 150,000 unique clonotypes. Clones were read by immunoSEQ multiplex PCR, and TCRdb kept only the in-frame ones, dropping some. That table supplies the V and J calls and clone size; D and trimming were determined from the DNA. The table has more than 3,500 clones, 75% to 85% seen once; the top ten hold approximately 15%. This clonotype originated in a human donor with myelodysplastic syndrome. This chain joins TRBV29-1 and TRBJ2-7; D might be TRBD1 (6 bases). The sequencing here drew on bone marrow, taken before or after starting hypomethylating agent treatment for myelodysplastic syndrome (not recorded which). In DNA, the CDR3 is TGCAGCGTTGAAAACAGGGCAGGATACGAGCAGTACTTC. The encoded protein is CSVENRAGYEQYF.